This is a list of T cell receptor beta chains from one sample in a study of cytomegalovirus exposure and HLA in healthy donors. The assay was immunoSEQ multiplex PCR, and TCRdb's table has in-frame clones only and misses some. The table records more than 85,000 clones, 79% of them present only once. The sample comprised PBMCs. These TCRs come from a male donor in good health and CMV-seropositive. The CDR3 runs from the conserved cysteine through the conserved F or W. D genes are given only for firm matches. The size entry is marked missing in some rows and otherwise reads once, few, many or a size class.

abundance	v_gene	d_gene	j_gene	CDR3aa	CDR3nt
once	TRBV27	.	TRBJ1-4	CASSQSGTGTNEKLFF	TGTGCCAGCAGTCAAAGCGGGACGGGAACTAATGAAAAACTGTTTTTT
.	TRBV19	TRBD2	TRBJ2-4	CASSRNSGGAWNIQYF	TGTGCCAGTAGTCGAAATAGCGGGGGGGCGTGGAACATTCAGTACTTC
.	TRBV5-4	.	TRBJ2-5	CASSRVGGQETQYF	TGTGCCAGCAGTCGGGTCGGGGGCCAAGAGACCCAGTACTTC
.	TRBV15	TRBD1	TRBJ1-5	CATSRGHTGGSNQPQHF	TGTGCCACCAGCAGAGGTCATACAGGGGGTAGCAATCAGCCCCAGCATTTT
.	TRBV9	TRBD1	TRBJ1-2	CASSVGGQGAFGYTF	TGTGCCAGCAGCGTAGGGGGACAGGGGGCCTTCGGCTACACCTTC
.	TRBV7-6	TRBD1	TRBJ2-7	CASSPDRGIAYEQYF	TGTGCCAGCAGCCCAGACAGGGGAATTGCCTACGAGCAGTACTTC
.	TRBV2	.	TRBJ1-1	CASSSRQGNTEAFF	TGTGCCAGCAGCTCCCGGCAGGGGAACACTGAAGCTTTCTTT
.	TRBV19	TRBD1	TRBJ1-1	CASSIFGQGGTEAFF	TGTGCCAGTAGTATCTTCGGACAGGGTGGCACTGAAGCTTTCTTT
.	TRBV27	.	TRBJ1-5	CASRRSNQPQHF	TGTGCCAGCAGGCGGAGCAATCAGCCCCAGCATTTT
.	TRBV6-5	TRBD1	TRBJ1-2	CASSYAGQGFGYTF	TGTGCCAGCAGTTACGCGGGACAGGGATTTGGCTACACCTTC
.	TRBV5-4	.	TRBJ1-1	CASSLRRDTEAFF	TGTGCCAGCAGCTTGAGGAGGGACACTGAAGCTTTCTTT
.	TRBV5-4	TRBD1	TRBJ1-2	CASSPDRDYGYTF	TGTGCCAGCAGCCCCGACAGGGACTATGGCTACACCTTC
.	TRBV5-5	.	TRBJ1-2	CASSHDRYRDGYTF	TGTGCCAGCAGCCACGACAGGTATCGAGATGGCTACACCTTC
once	TRBV6-1	.	TRBJ1-1	CASSYQGANTEAFF	TGTGCCAGCAGTTATCAGGGCGCCAACACTGAAGCTTTCTTT
.	TRBV7-2	.	TRBJ1-1	CASSAGPLSTEAFF	TGTGCCAGCAGCGCGGGTCCTCTCAGCACTGAAGCTTTCTTT
.	TRBV7-6	TRBD2	TRBJ2-5	CASSREGETQYF	TGTGCCAGCAGCAGGGAGGGAGAGACCCAGTACTTC
.	TRBV29-1	TRBD2	TRBJ2-5	CSAILAGGPSVQETQYF	TGCAGCGCTATACTAGCGGGGGGGCCTTCGGTCCAAGAGACCCAGTACTTC
.	TRBV7-9	.	TRBJ2-7	CASSVDTSYEQYF	TGTGCCAGCAGCGTTGACACTTCCTACGAGCAGTACTTC
few	TRBV30	.	TRBJ1-2	CAWSQTARLGYTF	TGTGCCTGGAGTCAGACAGCGAGATTAGGCTACACCTTC
.	TRBV5-1	TRBD1	TRBJ2-1	CASSPGQGMGGYNEQFF	TGCGCCAGCAGCCCTGGACAGGGAATGGGGGGCTACAATGAGCAGTTCTTC
.	TRBV7-9	TRBD1	TRBJ1-1	CASSLGTGNTEAFF	TGTGCCAGCAGCTTAGGGACAGGGAACACTGAAGCTTTCTTT
.	TRBV4-1	.	TRBJ2-2	CASSHRPGQRNTGELFF	TGCGCCAGCAGCCATCGGCCGGGACAAAGGAACACCGGGGAGCTGTTTTTT
.	TRBV7-2	.	TRBJ1-2	CASSLQGYGYTF	TGTGCCAGCAGCTTACAGGGTTATGGCTACACCTTC
.	TRBV19	.	TRBJ1-5	CASHWGGDQPQHF	TGTGCCAGTCACTGGGGGGGCGATCAGCCCCAGCATTTT
.	TRBV19	.	TRBJ1-1	CASSIVGARTEAFF	TGTGCCAGTAGTATAGTTGGGGCGCGGACTGAAGCTTTCTTT
.	TRBV2	.	TRBJ1-4	CASSGSRNEKLFF	TGTGCCAGCAGTGGAAGCAGGAATGAAAAACTGTTTTTT
.	TRBV6-1	.	TRBJ2-5	CASSDPRSGETQYF	TGTGCCAGCAGTGACCCAAGGTCGGGAGAGACCCAGTACTTC
.	TRBV11-2	.	TRBJ1-3	CASSLEVQGRANTIYF	TGTGCCAGCAGCTTAGAAGTGCAGGGGCGCGCAAACACCATATATTTT
.	TRBV11-2	TRBD1	TRBJ1-2	CASSSLFGTARANYGYTF	TGTGCCAGCAGCTCACTATTCGGGACAGCCCGAGCTAACTATGGCTACACCTTC
.	TRBV28	.	TRBJ1-1	CVSRNTEAFF	TGCGTTAGTCGGAACACTGAAGCTTTCTTT
few	TRBV27	.	TRBJ1-2	CASSLLGNKNYGYTF	TGTGCCAGCAGTTTACTCGGGAACAAGAACTATGGCTACACCTTC
few	TRBV6-6	TRBD1	TRBJ1-1	CASIDREAGTEAFF	TGTGCCAGCATCGACAGGGAGGCCGGCACTGAAGCTTTCTTT
.	TRBV9	TRBD1	TRBJ1-6	CASSVGGQGRTSPLHF	TGTGCCAGCAGCGTAGGGGGACAGGGTAGAACTTCACCCCTCCACTTT
.	TRBV5-1	.	TRBJ1-2	CASSLMWPSDGYTF	TGCGCCAGCAGCTTGATGTGGCCAAGCGATGGCTACACCTTC
.	TRBV6-6	TRBD1	TRBJ2-7	CASSSLGQGISEQYF	TGTGCCAGCAGTTCTCTAGGACAGGGGATTTCCGAGCAGTACTTC
.	TRBV15	TRBD1	TRBJ1-5	CATSRWDRGLQPQHF	TGTGCCACCAGCAGGTGGGACAGGGGGCTTCAGCCCCAGCATTTT
.	TRBV5-6	TRBD1	TRBJ1-2	CASSRQGNYGYTF	TGTGCCAGCAGCCGACAGGGGAACTATGGCTACACCTTC
.	TRBV29-1	TRBD1	TRBJ1-1	CSVWDRGYTEAFF	TGCAGCGTTTGGGACAGGGGTTACACTGAAGCTTTCTTT
.	TRBV5-1	TRBD1	TRBJ2-3	CASTVGQATDTQYF	TGCGCCAGCACCGTTGGACAGGCAACAGATACGCAGTATTTT
.	TRBV9	TRBD1	TRBJ1-1	CASSVGIGGRNTEAFF	TGTGCCAGCAGCGTAGGAATAGGGGGCAGGAACACTGAAGCTTTCTTT
.	TRBV9	TRBD1	TRBJ2-5	CASSVGQGAEKTQYF	TGTGCCAGCAGCGTAGGTCAGGGGGCGGAGAAGACCCAGTACTTC
.	TRBV2	.	TRBJ2-5	CASSGGSTQETQYF	TGTGCCAGCAGTGGAGGCAGCACCCAAGAGACCCAGTACTTC
.	TRBV9	.	TRBJ1-2	CASSVDGGASYGYTF	TGTGCCAGCAGCGTAGATGGGGGCGCAAGCTATGGCTACACCTTC
once	TRBV7-2	.	TRBJ1-5	CASTGSNQPQHF	TGTGCCAGCACAGGTAGCAATCAGCCCCAGCATTTT
.	TRBV7-2	.	TRBJ2-3	CASSPGGLVTSTDTQYF	TGTGCCAGCAGCCCCGGAGGGCTAGTGACTAGCACAGATACGCAGTATTTT
.	TRBV4-2	.	TRBJ1-2	CASSQGREVTGYTF	TGTGCCAGCAGCCAAGGGAGGGAAGTGACTGGCTACACCTTC
.	TRBV5-6	.	TRBJ2-2	CASSLLSPTTPNTGELFF	TGTGCCAGCAGCTTGCTCTCCCCGACTACCCCGAACACCGGGGAGCTGTTTTTT
.	TRBV5-1	TRBD1	TRBJ2-7	CASSFGQGAFEQYF	TGCGCCAGCAGCTTCGGGCAGGGGGCGTTCGAGCAGTACTTC
medium-sized	TRBV19	.	TRBJ2-7	CASSIGRGRTYEQYF	TGTGCCAGTAGTATAGGGCGGGGTAGGACCTACGAGCAGTACTTC
few	TRBV6-5	TRBD1	TRBJ1-6	CASSRRAGQASPLHF	TGTGCCAGCAGTAGGAGGGCCGGACAGGCTTCACCCCTCCACTTT
.	TRBV5-1	TRBD1	TRBJ2-7	CASGPGQGAYEQYF	TGCGCCAGCGGACCGGGACAGGGAGCCTACGAGCAGTACTTC
once	TRBV6-5	TRBD1	TRBJ1-1	CASRPLTGDTEAFF	TGTGCCAGCAGACCCCTTACAGGGGACACTGAAGCTTTCTTT
.	TRBV2	.	TRBJ1-1	CASSEQGATEAFF	TGTGCCAGCAGTGAGCAAGGGGCGACTGAAGCTTTCTTT
.	TRBV2	.	TRBJ1-5	CASSLRQTDQPQHF	TGTGCCAGCAGTCTTCGACAGACAGATCAGCCCCAGCATTTT
.	TRBV5-1	TRBD1	TRBJ1-3	CASSSGTANTIYF	TGCGCCAGCAGCTCCGGGACAGCAAACACCATATATTTT
.	TRBV2	TRBD1	TRBJ1-2	CASRRTGDRYGYTF	TGTGCCAGCAGGAGGACAGGGGATCGATATGGCTACACCTTC